The clone carrying this TCR beta chain was seen ten or more times. Its antigen is currently unknown. This entry comes from a study of Graves' ophthalmopathy and Graves' hyperthyroidism. Study-wide results and limits: Most expanded clonotypes in thyroid above 0.001 frequency also showed up in blood.

The starting material, 10 ml of fresh peripheral blood, provided the PBMCs. Amplification targeted the TCR beta CDR3 regions, with RNA transcripts as the source material. A first-round RT-PCR used HTBI primers, followed by a second-round multiplex PCR. Each CDR3 protein gets one entry after TCRdb re-called the multiplex PCR reads with MiXCR. The table shows 300,000 or so distinct CDR3 sequences, with 15% to 20% occurring only once. Between the trimmed V and J ends, which lost 7 bases and 0 bases, there was a span of 12 bases. Germline CDR1 and CDR2: LNHNV and YYDKDF (reference sequence). The CDR3 runs 14 residues.

This clonotype was sampled from an adult man with Graves' ophthalmopathy. The chain links TRBV15 to TRBJ1-1, with no clear D. Material: peripheral blood. CDR3 amino acids: CATNRGEMNTEAFF. The CDR3 DNA is TGTGCCACCAACCGAGGTGAGATGAACACTGAAGCTTTCTTT.